The T cell receptor beta chain described here comes from a study of prognosis after radiotherapy for stage I lung cancer. General observations from the study: Reportedly, the usage of TRBV and TRBJ genes was not the same in patients with and without metastases.

This clonotype came up once. Antigen: not known. It was by two-round multiplex PCR that TCR beta CDR3 was amplified from genomic DNA. Every TRBV and TRBJ gene had its own specific primer in first-round PCR. TCRdb fed the multiplex PCR reads into MiXCR, producing one record per CDR3 protein. Of roughly 27,000 distinct CDR3 sequences listed, about 43% are singletons. CDR3 length equals 14 residues. CDR1 and CDR2 from the germline V gene are SGHNT and YENEEA. Germline trimming cut 4 bases from V and 0 bases from J; bases unmatched to any gene: 2. Sequenced material: PBMCs, taken before or after stereotactic body radiation therapy (not recorded which). The sequence came from a donor over 45 with non-small cell lung cancer. The chain couples TRBV11-3 to TRBJ1-2, with 7 bases matching TRBD1. CDR3 DNA: TGTGCCAGCAGCTACAGGGGCGCTAACTATGGCTACACCTTC. It translates to CASSYRGANYGYTF.